This T cell receptor beta chain was documented in a study of Graves' ophthalmopathy and Graves' hyperthyroidism. Germline V lookup: CDR1 SGDLS, CDR2 YYNGEE. This CDR3 has 16 amino acids. V was clipped by 2 bases and J by 3 bases, with 12 bases between them. Other autoimmune diseases, uncontrolled infections, pregnancy or lactation ruled patients out of participation. Amplification targeted the TCR beta CDR3 regions, with RNA transcripts as the source material. An opening RT-PCR round employed HTBI primers and preceded a second-round multiplex PCR. TCRdb re-called the multiplex PCR reads through MiXCR, storing one row per CDR3 protein. The table has around 1,000,000 distinct CDR3 sequences, 35% to 40% seen once.

Sequences were obtained from peripheral blood or thyroid tissue (not recorded which). The chain recombines TRBV9 with TRBJ1-6; the D gene is possibly TRBD1 (5 bases). The sequence was collected from an adult man with Graves' hyperthyroidism. CDR3 DNA sequence: TGTGCCAGCAGCGTTGGGGCCGCGGACTATAATTCACCCCTCCACTTT. It codes for CASSVGAADYNSPLHF.